The rows below give T cell receptor beta chains drawn from one sample of a study of T cell responses to AZD1222 COVID-19 vaccine. Assay: immunoSEQ multiplex PCR; the TCRdb copy retains only in-frame clones and omits some. The sample lists approximately 100,000 clones, roughly 88% seen once, with approximately 17% in the top ten. The input for sequencing was peripheral blood, taken on day 0 of AZD1222 vaccination. These TCRs come from an adult in good health. Each CDR3 is given with its conserved first and last residue. D genes are given only for firm matches. Clone size is stated in some rows and not others, as once, few, many or a class when expanded.

v_gene: TRBV6-5; d_gene: TRBD1; abundance: -; j_gene: TRBJ1-4; CDR3aa: CASSYSRSGGLEKLFF; CDR3nt: TGTGCCAGCAGTTACTCGAGGTCAGGGGGCCTTGAAAAACTGTTTTTT
v_gene: TRBV5-1; d_gene: TRBD1; abundance: -; j_gene: TRBJ2-7; CDR3aa: CASSLKGQGSYEQYF; CDR3nt: TGCGCCAGCAGCTTGAAGGGACAGGGGAGCTACGAGCAGTACTTC
v_gene: TRBV6-5; d_gene: -; abundance: -; j_gene: TRBJ1-5; CDR3aa: CASSYSLNQPQHF; CDR3nt: TGTGCCAGCAGTTACTCCCTCAATCAGCCCCAGCATTTT
v_gene: TRBV10-3; d_gene: -; abundance: -; j_gene: TRBJ1-1; CDR3aa: CAISERAGDTEAFF; CDR3nt: TGTGCCATCAGTGAGCGTGCAGGGGACACTGAAGCTTTCTTT
v_gene: TRBV2; d_gene: -; abundance: -; j_gene: TRBJ1-5; CDR3aa: CASSERLGSGVRLSNQPQHF; CDR3nt: TGTGCCAGCAGTGAGAGATTGGGGTCAGGGGTACGCCTGAGCAATCAGCCCCAGCATTTT
v_gene: TRBV7-2; d_gene: -; abundance: -; j_gene: TRBJ1-6; CDR3aa: CASSPGQGNSPLHF; CDR3nt: TGTGCCAGCAGCCCGGGGCAGGGAAATTCACCCCTCCACTTT
v_gene: TRBV7-8; d_gene: -; abundance: once; j_gene: TRBJ1-2; CDR3aa: CASSLEMEGNYGYTF; CDR3nt: TGTGCCAGCAGCTTAGAAATGGAGGGTAACTATGGCTACACCTTC
v_gene: TRBV28; d_gene: -; abundance: -; j_gene: TRBJ1-2; CDR3aa: CASTPKVGGGYTF; CDR3nt: TGTGCCAGCACCCCCAAAGTCGGGGGTGGCTACACCTTC
v_gene: TRBV30; d_gene: TRBD1; abundance: -; j_gene: TRBJ1-2; CDR3aa: CAWSGSRGDYGYTF; CDR3nt: TGTGCCTGGAGTGGAAGCAGGGGGGACTATGGCTACACCTTC
v_gene: TRBV28; d_gene: TRBD1; abundance: -; j_gene: TRBJ1-2; CDR3aa: CASSLTGQGKSYGYTF; CDR3nt: TGTGCCAGCAGTTTAACCGGACAGGGCAAATCCTATGGCTACACCTTC
v_gene: TRBV14; d_gene: -; abundance: -; j_gene: TRBJ1-2; CDR3aa: CASSQKIGNRYTF; CDR3nt: TGTGCCAGCAGCCAAAAAATTGGCAATCGCTACACCTTC
v_gene: TRBV9; d_gene: TRBD2; abundance: -; j_gene: TRBJ2-1; CDR3aa: CASSVSGGATEQFF; CDR3nt: TGTGCCAGCAGCGTTAGCGGGGGGGCCACTGAGCAGTTCTTC
v_gene: TRBV6-5; d_gene: -; abundance: -; j_gene: TRBJ1-1; CDR3aa: CASTPAGWGGTEAFF; CDR3nt: TGTGCCAGCACTCCCGCAGGCTGGGGGGGAACTGAAGCTTTCTTT
v_gene: TRBV4-2; d_gene: -; abundance: -; j_gene: TRBJ1-1; CDR3aa: CASMDSPRVRIPEAFF; CDR3nt: TGTGCCAGCATGGACAGCCCCCGGGTTAGGATACCTGAAGCTTTCTTT
v_gene: TRBV7-6; d_gene: TRBD2; abundance: -; j_gene: TRBJ2-7; CDR3aa: CASSSTLPSGGGEQYF; CDR3nt: TGTGCCAGCAGCTCCACCCTGCCCAGCGGGGGAGGAGAGCAGTACTTC
v_gene: TRBV13; d_gene: -; abundance: -; j_gene: TRBJ1-3; CDR3aa: CASSSRALSGNTIYF; CDR3nt: TGTGCCAGCAGCTCCCGGGCCCTCTCTGGAAACACCATATATTTT
v_gene: TRBV19; d_gene: -; abundance: -; j_gene: TRBJ2-7; CDR3aa: CASSIRGITYEQYF; CDR3nt: TGTGCCAGTAGTATACGGGGGATTACCTACGAGCAGTACTTC
v_gene: TRBV19; d_gene: -; abundance: -; j_gene: TRBJ1-4; CDR3aa: CASFGRFNEKLFF; CDR3nt: TGTGCCAGCTTCGGACGGTTTAATGAAAAACTGTTTTTT
v_gene: TRBV24-1; d_gene: -; abundance: -; j_gene: TRBJ2-1; CDR3aa: CATSEPTGGDNEQFF; CDR3nt: TGTGCCACCAGTGAACCCACAGGGGGGGACAATGAGCAGTTCTTC
v_gene: TRBV7-2; d_gene: TRBD2; abundance: -; j_gene: TRBJ2-1; CDR3aa: CASSLPSGSQYNEQFF; CDR3nt: TGTGCCAGCAGCTTACCTAGCGGGAGCCAATACAATGAGCAGTTCTTC
v_gene: TRBV28; d_gene: -; abundance: -; j_gene: TRBJ2-1; CDR3aa: CASSSIGGMAASSYNEQFF; CDR3nt: TGTGCCAGCAGTTCAATCGGAGGGATGGCGGCAAGCTCCTACAATGAGCAGTTCTTC
v_gene: TRBV27; d_gene: -; abundance: -; j_gene: TRBJ2-7; CDR3aa: CASGGSGTLYEQYF; CDR3nt: TGTGCCAGCGGGGGTTCCGGGACACTCTACGAGCAGTACTTC
v_gene: TRBV5-1; d_gene: -; abundance: -; j_gene: TRBJ2-7; CDR3aa: CASSLQGSNYEQYF; CDR3nt: TGCGCCAGCAGCTTGCAGGGGTCGAACTACGAGCAGTACTTC
v_gene: TRBV6-5; d_gene: -; abundance: -; j_gene: TRBJ1-6; CDR3aa: CASRQSGGPTSPLHF; CDR3nt: TGTGCCAGCCGCCAGAGTGGGGGGCCTACTTCACCCCTCCACTTT
v_gene: TRBV5-4; d_gene: -; abundance: -; j_gene: TRBJ2-5; CDR3aa: CASSPQVKETQYF; CDR3nt: TGTGCCAGCAGCCCTCAGGTTAAAGAGACCCAGTACTTC
v_gene: TRBV18; d_gene: TRBD1; abundance: -; j_gene: TRBJ1-5; CDR3aa: CASSPQGASSNQPQHF; CDR3nt: TGTGCCAGCTCACCGCAGGGGGCTAGTAGCAATCAGCCCCAGCATTTT
v_gene: TRBV18; d_gene: -; abundance: -; j_gene: TRBJ2-2; CDR3aa: CASSPGAGELFF; CDR3nt: TGTGCCAGCTCACCAGGGGCCGGGGAGCTGTTTTTT
v_gene: TRBV12-5; d_gene: -; abundance: once; j_gene: TRBJ1-1; CDR3aa: CASAPGQMNTEAFF; CDR3nt: TGTGCTAGTGCCCCCGGACAAATGAACACTGAAGCTTTCTTT
v_gene: TRBV24-1; d_gene: -; abundance: -; j_gene: TRBJ2-3; CDR3aa: CATSDLGLESTQYF; CDR3nt: TGTGCCACCAGTGATTTGGGATTAGAGTCTACGCAGTATTTT
v_gene: TRBV11-2; d_gene: TRBD1; abundance: -; j_gene: TRBJ1-4; CDR3aa: CASSFQGTANEKLFF; CDR3nt: TGTGCCAGCAGCTTTCAGGGGACAGCTAATGAAAAACTGTTTTTT
v_gene: TRBV7-6; d_gene: TRBD2; abundance: -; j_gene: TRBJ2-1; CDR3aa: CASSLTSGGGRSYNEQFF; CDR3nt: TGTGCCAGCAGCTTGACTAGCGGGGGGGGTCGCTCCTACAATGAGCAGTTCTTC
v_gene: TRBV2; d_gene: TRBD2; abundance: -; j_gene: TRBJ2-2; CDR3aa: CASSEAGRVAVPALFF; CDR3nt: TGTGCCAGCAGTGAAGCAGGGAGGGTAGCGGTCCCAGCGCTGTTTTTT
v_gene: TRBV6-2/TRBV6-3; d_gene: -; abundance: -; j_gene: TRBJ1-2; CDR3aa: CASSPPPRAHYGYTF; CDR3nt: TGTGCCAGCAGTCCCCCCCCCAGGGCTCACTATGGCTACACCTTC
v_gene: TRBV28; d_gene: -; abundance: -; j_gene: TRBJ2-7; CDR3aa: CASAGTYSYEQYF; CDR3nt: TGTGCCAGCGCTGGGACTTACTCCTACGAGCAGTACTTC
v_gene: TRBV7-2; d_gene: -; abundance: -; j_gene: TRBJ1-3; CDR3aa: CASSLVHLSGNTIYF; CDR3nt: TGTGCCAGCAGCTTAGTGCACCTCTCTGGAAACACCATATATTTT
v_gene: TRBV5-1; d_gene: -; abundance: -; j_gene: TRBJ1-2; CDR3aa: CASSLGPGRANYGYTF; CDR3nt: TGCGCCAGCAGCTTGGGGCCCGGCAGAGCTAACTATGGCTACACCTTC
v_gene: TRBV7-9; d_gene: -; abundance: few; j_gene: TRBJ1-4; CDR3aa: CASSLDPGEKLFF; CDR3nt: TGTGCCAGCAGCTTGGACCCGGGGGAAAAACTGTTTTTT
v_gene: TRBV7-3; d_gene: TRBD1; abundance: -; j_gene: TRBJ1-4; CDR3aa: CASSSTGDNEKLFF; CDR3nt: TGTGCCAGCAGCTCGACAGGGGATAATGAAAAACTGTTTTTT
v_gene: TRBV19; d_gene: TRBD1; abundance: few; j_gene: TRBJ1-5; CDR3aa: CASSIPGQGARQPQHF; CDR3nt: TGTGCCAGTAGTATACCGGGACAGGGGGCGCGGCAGCCCCAGCATTTT
v_gene: TRBV11-3; d_gene: TRBD1; abundance: few; j_gene: TRBJ2-2; CDR3aa: CASSLGGGRANTGELFF; CDR3nt: TGTGCCAGCAGCCTAGGGGGCGGACGGGCGAACACCGGGGAGCTGTTTTTT
v_gene: TRBV9; d_gene: -; abundance: -; j_gene: TRBJ2-3; CDR3aa: CASSVEGGFKTDTQYF; CDR3nt: TGTGCCAGCAGCGTGGAGGGTGGGTTTAAGACAGATACGCAGTATTTT
v_gene: TRBV27; d_gene: -; abundance: -; j_gene: TRBJ1-1; CDR3aa: CASSLLWQMNTEAFF; CDR3nt: TGTGCCAGCAGTTTATTATGGCAGATGAACACTGAAGCTTTCTTT
v_gene: TRBV9; d_gene: -; abundance: once; j_gene: TRBJ2-3; CDR3aa: CASSPRPRLTGSTDTQYF; CDR3nt: TGTGCCAGCAGCCCCCGCCCGCGACTCACAGGTAGCACAGATACGCAGTATTTT
v_gene: TRBV19; d_gene: TRBD1; abundance: once; j_gene: TRBJ1-6; CDR3aa: CASSDRGYNSPLHF; CDR3nt: TGTGCCAGTAGTGACAGGGGTTATAATTCACCCCTCCACTTT
v_gene: TRBV7-2; d_gene: -; abundance: -; j_gene: TRBJ2-2; CDR3aa: CASSLGGVAGELFF; CDR3nt: TGTGCCAGCAGCTTAGGGGGGGTGGCCGGGGAGCTGTTTTTT
v_gene: TRBV2; d_gene: TRBD2; abundance: -; j_gene: TRBJ2-1; CDR3aa: CASSSSGGRDHEQFF; CDR3nt: TGTGCCAGCAGCAGTAGCGGGGGCCGTGACCATGAGCAGTTCTTC
v_gene: TRBV9; d_gene: TRBD2; abundance: -; j_gene: TRBJ2-2; CDR3aa: CASSVAMGLAGANTGELFF; CDR3nt: TGTGCCAGCAGCGTAGCTATGGGACTAGCGGGTGCGAACACCGGGGAGCTGTTTTTT
v_gene: TRBV6-2/TRBV6-3; d_gene: TRBD1; abundance: -; j_gene: TRBJ1-1; CDR3aa: CASSFTRTGGYTEAFF; CDR3nt: TGTGCCAGCAGTTTCACCCGGACAGGGGGGTACACTGAAGCTTTCTTT
v_gene: TRBV9; d_gene: TRBD1; abundance: -; j_gene: TRBJ1-2; CDR3aa: CASSVAGGNYGYTF; CDR3nt: TGTGCCAGCAGCGTAGCAGGGGGCAACTATGGCTACACCTTC
v_gene: TRBV18; d_gene: TRBD1; abundance: -; j_gene: TRBJ1-4; CDR3aa: CASSKTGVRTNEKLFF; CDR3nt: TGTGCCAGCTCAAAAACAGGGGTTCGAACTAATGAAAAACTGTTTTTT
v_gene: TRBV5-1; d_gene: -; abundance: -; j_gene: TRBJ1-1; CDR3aa: CASSLRAGDNTEAFF; CDR3nt: TGCGCCAGCAGCTTGAGGGCAGGGGATAACACTGAAGCTTTCTTT
v_gene: TRBV5-4; d_gene: -; abundance: -; j_gene: TRBJ2-3; CDR3aa: CASSPGGRGSTDTQYF; CDR3nt: TGTGCCAGCAGCCCTGGAGGTAGAGGGAGCACAGATACGCAGTATTTT
v_gene: TRBV6-5; d_gene: -; abundance: -; j_gene: TRBJ1-1; CDR3aa: CASTPTQAGSDEAFF; CDR3nt: TGTGCCAGCACCCCCACCCAGGCAGGCTCCGATGAAGCTTTCTTT
v_gene: TRBV5-4; d_gene: -; abundance: -; j_gene: TRBJ1-4; CDR3aa: CASSHQGGRDSTNEKLFF; CDR3nt: TGTGCCAGCAGCCACCAGGGAGGTAGAGACTCAACTAATGAAAAACTGTTTTTT
v_gene: TRBV9; d_gene: -; abundance: -; j_gene: TRBJ2-2; CDR3aa: CASSTPGTGELFF; CDR3nt: TGTGCCAGCAGCACCCCCGGGACCGGGGAGCTGTTTTTT